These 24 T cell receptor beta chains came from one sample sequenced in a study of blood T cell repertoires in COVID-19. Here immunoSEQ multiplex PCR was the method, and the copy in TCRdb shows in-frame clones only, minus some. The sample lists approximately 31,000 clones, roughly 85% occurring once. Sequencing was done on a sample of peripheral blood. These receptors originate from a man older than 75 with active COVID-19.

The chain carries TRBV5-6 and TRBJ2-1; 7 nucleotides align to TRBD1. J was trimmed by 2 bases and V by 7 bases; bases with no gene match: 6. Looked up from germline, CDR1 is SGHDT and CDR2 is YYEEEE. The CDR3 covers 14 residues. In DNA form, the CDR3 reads TGTGCCAGCGTCAGGGACAGCCCCTACAATGAGCAGTTCTTC. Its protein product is CASVRDSPYNEQFF.

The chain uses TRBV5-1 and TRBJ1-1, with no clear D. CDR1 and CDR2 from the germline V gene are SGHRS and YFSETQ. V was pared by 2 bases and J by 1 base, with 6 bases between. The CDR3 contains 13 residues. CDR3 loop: CASSFNRNTEAFF. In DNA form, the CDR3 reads TGCGCCAGCAGCTTCAACAGGAACACTGAAGCTTTCTTT.

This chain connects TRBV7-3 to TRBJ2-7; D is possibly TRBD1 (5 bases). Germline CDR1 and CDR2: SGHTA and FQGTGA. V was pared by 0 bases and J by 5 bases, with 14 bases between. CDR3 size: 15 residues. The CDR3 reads CASSLTAGWWDEQYF. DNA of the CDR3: TGTGCCAGCAGCTTAACGGCAGGGTGGTGGGACGAGCAGTACTTC. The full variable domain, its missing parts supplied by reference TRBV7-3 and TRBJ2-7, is GAGVSQTPSNKVTEKGKYVELRCDPISGHTALYWYRQSLGQGPEFLIYFQGTGAADDSGLPNDRFFAVRPEGSVSTLKIQRTERGDSAVYLCASSLTAGWWDEQYFGPGTRLTVT.

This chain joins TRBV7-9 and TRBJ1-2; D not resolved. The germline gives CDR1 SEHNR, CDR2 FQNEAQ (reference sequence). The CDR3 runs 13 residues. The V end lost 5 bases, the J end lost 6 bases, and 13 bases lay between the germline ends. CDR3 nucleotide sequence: TGTGCCAGCAGCGCCTCGGGTCCCAATGGCTACACCTTC. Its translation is CASSASGPNGYTF.

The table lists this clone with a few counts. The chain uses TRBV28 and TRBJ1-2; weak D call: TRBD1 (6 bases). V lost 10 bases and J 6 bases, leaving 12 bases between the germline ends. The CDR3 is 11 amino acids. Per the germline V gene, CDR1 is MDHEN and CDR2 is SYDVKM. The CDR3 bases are TGTGCCACCTACAGGGTTCATGGCTACACCTTC. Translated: CATYRVHGYTF.

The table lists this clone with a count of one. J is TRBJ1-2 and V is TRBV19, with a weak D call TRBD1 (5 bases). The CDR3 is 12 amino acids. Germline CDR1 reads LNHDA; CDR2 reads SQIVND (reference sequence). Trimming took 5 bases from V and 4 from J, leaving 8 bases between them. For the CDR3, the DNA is TGTGCCAGTAGTGCGGGGGTCTATGGCTACACCTTC. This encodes CASSAGVYGYTF.

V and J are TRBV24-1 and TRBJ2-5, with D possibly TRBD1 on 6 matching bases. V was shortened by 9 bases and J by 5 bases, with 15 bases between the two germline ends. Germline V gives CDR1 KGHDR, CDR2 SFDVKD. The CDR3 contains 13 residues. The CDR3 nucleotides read TGTGCCACCTGGACAGCCTCCCGCGAGACCCAGTACTTC. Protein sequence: CATWTASRETQYF.

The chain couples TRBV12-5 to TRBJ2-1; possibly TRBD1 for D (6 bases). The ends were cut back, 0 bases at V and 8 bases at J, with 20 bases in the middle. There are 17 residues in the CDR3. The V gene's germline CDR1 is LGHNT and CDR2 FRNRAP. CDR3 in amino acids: CASGLVLGPGDNYEQFF. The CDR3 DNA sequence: TGTGCTAGTGGTTTGGTATTGGGCCCCGGGGACAACTATGAGCAGTTCTTC.

The CDR3 DNA reads TGTGCCAGCAGCGCCGCTAACGGCAGGAAAGAGACCCAGTACTTC. Its protein product is CASSAANGRKETQYF. This chain joins TRBV9 and TRBJ2-5; D remains unclear. The CDR3 is 15 amino acids. V was shortened by 3 bases and J by 3 bases, with 15 bases between the two germline ends. The germline V gene encodes CDR1 SGDLS and CDR2 YYNGEE.

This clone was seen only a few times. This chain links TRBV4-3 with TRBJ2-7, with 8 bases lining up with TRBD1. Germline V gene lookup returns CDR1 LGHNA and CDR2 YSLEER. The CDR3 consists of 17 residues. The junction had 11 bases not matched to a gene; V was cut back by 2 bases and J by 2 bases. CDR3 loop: CASSQLTRQGRTYEQYF. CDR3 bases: TGCGCCAGCAGCCAACTCACTCGACAGGGGCGAACCTACGAGCAGTACTTC.

The CDR3 loop is CASSAGQAPGQFF. CDR3 DNA: TGTGCCAGCAGCGCGGGACAGGCGCCCGGGCAGTTCTTC. J is TRBJ2-1 and V is TRBV5-8, with 8 bases fitting TRBD1. The CDR3 sequence is 13 residues long. From germline, CDR1 is SGHTS and CDR2 YDEGEE. V gave up 4 bases and J gave up 12 bases; unmatched junction bases: 9.

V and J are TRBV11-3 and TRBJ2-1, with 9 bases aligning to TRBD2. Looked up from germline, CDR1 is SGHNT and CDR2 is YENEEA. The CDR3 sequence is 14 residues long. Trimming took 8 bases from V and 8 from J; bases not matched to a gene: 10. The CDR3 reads CASAGGGASDEQFF. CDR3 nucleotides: TGTGCCAGCGCCGGCGGGGGGGCCTCGGATGAGCAGTTCTTC.

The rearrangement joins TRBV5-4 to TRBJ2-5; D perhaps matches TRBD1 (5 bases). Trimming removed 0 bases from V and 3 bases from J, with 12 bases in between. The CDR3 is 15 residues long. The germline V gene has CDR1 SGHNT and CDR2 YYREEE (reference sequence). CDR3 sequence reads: CASSLDQGVKETQYF. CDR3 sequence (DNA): TGTGCCAGCAGCTTGGATCAAGGGGTTAAAGAGACCCAGTACTTC.

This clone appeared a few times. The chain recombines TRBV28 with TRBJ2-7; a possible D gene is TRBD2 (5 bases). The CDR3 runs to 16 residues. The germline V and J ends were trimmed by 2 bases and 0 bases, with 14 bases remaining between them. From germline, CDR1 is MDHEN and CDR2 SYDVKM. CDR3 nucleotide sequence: TGTGCCAGCAGTTTAGAACTAGGACGAAGCTCCTACGAGCAGTACTTC. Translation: CASSLELGRSSYEQYF.

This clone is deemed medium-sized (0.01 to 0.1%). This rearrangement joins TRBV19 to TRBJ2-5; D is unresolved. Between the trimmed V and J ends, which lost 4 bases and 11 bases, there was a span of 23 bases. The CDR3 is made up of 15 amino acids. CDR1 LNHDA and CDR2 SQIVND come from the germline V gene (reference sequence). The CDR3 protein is CASSTSGGGPISQYF. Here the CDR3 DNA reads TGTGCCAGTAGTACTTCTGGTGGCGGCCCGATAAGTCAGTACTTC. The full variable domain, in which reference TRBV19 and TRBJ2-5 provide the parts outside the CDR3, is DGGITQSPKYLFRKEGQNVTLSCEQNLNHDAMYWYRQDPGQGLRLIYYSQIVNDFQKGDIAEGYSVSREKKESFPLTVTSAQKNPTAFYLCASSTSGGGPISQYFGPGTRLLVL.

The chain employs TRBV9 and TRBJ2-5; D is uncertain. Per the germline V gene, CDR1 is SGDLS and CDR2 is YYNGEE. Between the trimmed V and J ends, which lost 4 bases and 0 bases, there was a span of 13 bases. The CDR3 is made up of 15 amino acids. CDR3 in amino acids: CASSLRHTYQETQYF. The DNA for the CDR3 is TGTGCCAGCAGCCTCCGACATACGTACCAAGAGACCCAGTACTTC.

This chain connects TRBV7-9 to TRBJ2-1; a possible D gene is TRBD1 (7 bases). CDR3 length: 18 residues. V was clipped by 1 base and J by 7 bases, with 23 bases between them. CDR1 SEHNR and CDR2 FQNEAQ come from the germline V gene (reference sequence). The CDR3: CASSLVQGGTIISNEQFF. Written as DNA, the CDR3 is TGTGCCAGCAGCTTAGTGCAGGGGGGTACCATTATATCGAATGAGCAGTTCTTC.

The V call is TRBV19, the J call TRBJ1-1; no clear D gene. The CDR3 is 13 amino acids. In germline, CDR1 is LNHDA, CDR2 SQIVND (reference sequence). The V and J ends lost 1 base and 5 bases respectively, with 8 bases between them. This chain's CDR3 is CASSIVVETEAFF. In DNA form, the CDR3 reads TGTGCCAGTAGTATAGTTGTTGAGACTGAAGCTTTCTTT.

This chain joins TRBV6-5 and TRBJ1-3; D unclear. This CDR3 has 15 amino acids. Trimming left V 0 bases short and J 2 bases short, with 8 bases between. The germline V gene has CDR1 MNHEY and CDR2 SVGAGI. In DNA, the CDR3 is TGTGCCAGCAGTTACTCAGCTATGGCTGGAAACACCATATATTTT. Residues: CASSYSAMAGNTIYF.

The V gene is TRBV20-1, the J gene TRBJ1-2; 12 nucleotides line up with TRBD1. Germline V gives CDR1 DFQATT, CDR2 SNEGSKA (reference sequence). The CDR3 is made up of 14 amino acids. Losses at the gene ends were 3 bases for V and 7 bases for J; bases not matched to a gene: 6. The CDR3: CSASEGQGAGGYTF. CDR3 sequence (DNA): TGCAGTGCTAGTGAGGGACAGGGGGCGGGTGGCTACACCTTC.

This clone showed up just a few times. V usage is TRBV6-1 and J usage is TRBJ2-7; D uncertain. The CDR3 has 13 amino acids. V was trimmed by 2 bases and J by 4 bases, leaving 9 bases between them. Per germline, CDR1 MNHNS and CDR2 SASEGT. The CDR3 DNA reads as TGTGCCAGCAGTGAACCGGCGGCTTACGAGCAGTACTTC. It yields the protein CASSEPAAYEQYF.

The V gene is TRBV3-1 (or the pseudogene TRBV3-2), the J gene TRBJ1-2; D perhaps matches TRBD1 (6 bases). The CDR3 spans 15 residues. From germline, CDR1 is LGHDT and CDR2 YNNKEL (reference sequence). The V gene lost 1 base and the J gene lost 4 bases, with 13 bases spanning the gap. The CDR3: CASSQVLDRPYGYTF. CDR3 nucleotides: TGTGCCAGCAGCCAAGTACTGGACAGACCCTATGGCTACACCTTC.

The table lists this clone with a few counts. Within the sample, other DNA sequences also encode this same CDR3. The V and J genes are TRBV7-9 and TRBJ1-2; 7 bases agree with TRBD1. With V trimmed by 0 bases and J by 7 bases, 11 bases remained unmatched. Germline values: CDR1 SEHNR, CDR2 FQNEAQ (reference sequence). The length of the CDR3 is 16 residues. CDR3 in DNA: TGTGCCAGCAGCTTAGCCGGGACAGCTAAAAGGGGTGGCTACACCTTC. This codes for CASSLAGTAKRGGYTF.

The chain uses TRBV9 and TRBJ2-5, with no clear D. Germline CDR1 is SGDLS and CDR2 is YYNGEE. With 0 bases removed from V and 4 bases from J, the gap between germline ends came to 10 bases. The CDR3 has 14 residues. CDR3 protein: CASSVVDGRETQYF. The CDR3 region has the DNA TGTGCCAGCAGCGTAGTGGATGGGCGAGAGACCCAGTACTTC.